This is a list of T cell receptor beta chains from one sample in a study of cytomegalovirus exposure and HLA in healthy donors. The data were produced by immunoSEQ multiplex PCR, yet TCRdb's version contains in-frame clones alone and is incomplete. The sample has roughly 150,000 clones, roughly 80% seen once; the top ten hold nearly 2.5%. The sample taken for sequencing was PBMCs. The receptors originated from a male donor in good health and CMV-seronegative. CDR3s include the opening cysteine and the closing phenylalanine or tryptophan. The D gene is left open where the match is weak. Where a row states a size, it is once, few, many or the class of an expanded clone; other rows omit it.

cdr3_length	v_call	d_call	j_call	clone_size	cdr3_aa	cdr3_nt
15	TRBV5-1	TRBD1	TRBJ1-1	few	CASSSGRGRDTEAFF	TGCGCCAGCAGCTCAGGCAGGGGGCGGGACACTGAAGCTTTCTTT
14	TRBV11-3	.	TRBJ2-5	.	CASSPPDSQETQYF	TGTGCCAGCAGCCCCCCGGACAGCCAAGAGACCCAGTACTTC
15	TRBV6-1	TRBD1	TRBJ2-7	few	CASSEEGQGSGEQYF	TGTGCCAGCAGTGAAGAGGGACAGGGATCCGGCGAGCAGTACTTC
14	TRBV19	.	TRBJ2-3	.	CASSIDRGTDTQYF	TGTGCCAGTAGTATAGACAGGGGCACAGATACGCAGTATTTT
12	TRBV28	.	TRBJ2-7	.	CASSSPSNEQYF	TGTGCCAGCAGTTCCCCCAGTAACGAGCAGTACTTC
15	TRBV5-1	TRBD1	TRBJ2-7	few	CASSLAQTGDYEQYF	TGCGCCAGCAGCTTGGCCCAGACAGGGGACTACGAGCAGTACTTC
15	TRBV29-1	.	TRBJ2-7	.	CSVPGRTARGYEQYF	TGCAGCGTCCCCGGTCGGACAGCCCGAGGCTACGAGCAGTACTTC
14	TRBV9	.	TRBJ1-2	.	CASSVAATDYGYTF	TGTGCCAGCAGCGTAGCCGCGACAGACTATGGCTACACCTTC
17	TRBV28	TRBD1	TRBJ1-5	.	CASSSNPGQGSNQPQHF	TGTGCCAGCAGTTCCAACCCGGGACAGGGCAGCAATCAGCCCCAGCATTTT
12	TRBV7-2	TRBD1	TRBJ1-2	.	CASSQDRGSSTF	TGTGCCAGCAGCCAGGACAGGGGTTCCTCCACCTTC
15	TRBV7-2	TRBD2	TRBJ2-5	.	CASSSWTSGGAGQYF	TGTGCCAGCAGCAGTTGGACTAGCGGGGGGGCTGGGCAGTACTTC
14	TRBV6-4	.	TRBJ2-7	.	CASSPGPQSYEQYF	TGTGCCAGCTCCCCAGGGCCTCAATCCTACGAGCAGTACTTC
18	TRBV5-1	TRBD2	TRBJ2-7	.	CASSLGLAGGPITYEQYF	TGCGCCAGCAGCTTGGGACTAGCGGGAGGGCCGATCACCTACGAGCAGTACTTC
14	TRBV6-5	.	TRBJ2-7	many	CASSYRTDPWEQYF	TGTGCCAGCAGTTACAGGACTGACCCCTGGGAGCAGTACTTC
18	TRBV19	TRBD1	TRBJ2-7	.	CASPFLGLRGTGSYEQYF	TGTGCCAGTCCCTTTTTGGGGCTTAGAGGGACAGGGTCCTACGAGCAGTACTTC
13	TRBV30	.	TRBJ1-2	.	CAWRLSGAYGYTF	TGTGCCTGGCGATTATCAGGGGCCTATGGCTACACCTTC
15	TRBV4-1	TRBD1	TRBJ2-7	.	CASSQTGTGAYEQYF	TGCGCCAGCAGCCAGACCGGGACAGGGGCCTACGAGCAGTACTTC
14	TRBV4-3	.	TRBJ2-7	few	CASSQDVRAHEQYF	TGCGCCAGCAGCCAAGATGTCAGGGCCCACGAGCAGTACTTC
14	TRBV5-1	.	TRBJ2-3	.	CASSLAWGADTQYF	TGCGCCAGCAGCTTGGCTTGGGGGGCAGATACGCAGTATTTT
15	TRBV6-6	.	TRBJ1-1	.	CASSYRPGGGTEAFF	TGTGCCAGCAGTTACCGGCCGGGCGGGGGCACTGAAGCTTTCTTT
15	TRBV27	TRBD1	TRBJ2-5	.	CASSPIGQGQETQYF	TGTGCCAGCAGTCCGATCGGACAGGGCCAAGAGACCCAGTACTTC
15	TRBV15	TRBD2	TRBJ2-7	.	CATSRDASGREEQYF	TGTGCCACCAGCAGAGATGCTAGCGGGAGGGAAGAGCAGTACTTC
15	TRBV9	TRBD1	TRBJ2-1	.	CASSVVDRGFNEQFF	TGTGCCAGCAGCGTAGTGGACAGGGGGTTCAATGAGCAGTTCTTC
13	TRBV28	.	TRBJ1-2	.	CASSSAGRMGYTF	TGTGCCAGCAGTTCCGCGGGACGAATGGGCTACACCTTC
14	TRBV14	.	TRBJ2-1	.	CASSRISSYNEQFF	TGTGCCAGCAGCAGAATCAGCTCCTACAATGAGCAGTTCTTC
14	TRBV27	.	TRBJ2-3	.	CASSLRTRTDTQYF	TGTGCCAGCAGTTTACGAACTAGAACAGATACGCAGTATTTT
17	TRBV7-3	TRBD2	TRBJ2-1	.	CASSLTQASGSYGEQFF	TGTGCCAGCAGCTTAACGCAGGCAAGCGGGAGTTATGGTGAGCAGTTCTTC
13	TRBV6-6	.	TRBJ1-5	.	CASSAQGSQPQHF	TGTGCCAGCAGTGCCCAGGGGAGCCAGCCCCAGCATTTT
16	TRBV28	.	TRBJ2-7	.	CASSFHLKGRPYEQYF	TGTGCCAGCAGTTTCCATTTAAAAGGGAGGCCCTACGAGCAGTACTTC
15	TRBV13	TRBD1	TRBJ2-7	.	CASSSPGQGALEQYF	TGTGCCAGCAGCTCGCCGGGACAGGGGGCTCTCGAGCAGTACTTC
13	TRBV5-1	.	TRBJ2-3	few	CASSAGLTDTQYF	TGCGCCAGCAGTGCGGGACTCACAGATACGCAGTATTTT
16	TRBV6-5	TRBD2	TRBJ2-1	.	CASSLGLAGIRDEQFF	TGTGCCAGCAGTTTGGGACTAGCGGGAATTCGCGATGAGCAGTTCTTC
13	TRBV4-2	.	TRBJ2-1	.	CASSQDIAGEQFF	TGTGCCAGCAGCCAAGACATAGCCGGCGAGCAGTTCTTC
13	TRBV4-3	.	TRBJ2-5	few	CASSQDFQETQYF	TGCGCCAGCAGCCAGGACTTCCAAGAGACCCAGTACTTC
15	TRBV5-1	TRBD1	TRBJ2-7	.	CASSLSGTDSYEQYF	TGCGCCAGCAGCTTATCCGGGACAGACTCCTACGAGCAGTACTTC
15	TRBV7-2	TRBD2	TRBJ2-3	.	CASSWLAGPSNTQYF	TGTGCCAGCAGCTGGCTAGCGGGGCCCTCTAATACGCAGTATTTT
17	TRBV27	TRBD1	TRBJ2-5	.	CASSSLTGTGAQETQYF	TGTGCCAGCAGTTCCCTTACCGGGACAGGGGCCCAAGAGACCCAGTACTTC
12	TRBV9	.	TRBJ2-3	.	CASSSQGDTQYF	TGTGCCAGCAGCTCCCAGGGCGATACGCAGTATTTT
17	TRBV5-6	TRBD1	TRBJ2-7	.	CASSFRFGTGGSYEQYF	TGTGCCAGCAGCTTTAGGTTCGGGACAGGGGGATCCTACGAGCAGTACTTC
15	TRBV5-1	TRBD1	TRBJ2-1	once	CASSSAGTEYNEQFF	TGCGCCAGCAGCTCGGCCGGGACAGAATACAATGAGCAGTTCTTC
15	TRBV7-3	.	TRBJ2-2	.	CASSLGADTTGELFF	TGTGCCAGCAGCTTAGGGGCAGATACCACCGGGGAGCTGTTTTTT
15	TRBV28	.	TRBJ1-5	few	CASSAREGINQPQHF	TGTGCCAGCAGTGCCAGGGAAGGTATCAATCAGCCCCAGCATTTT